The next 28 T cell receptor beta chains were all read from a single sample in a study of CXCR3-negative and CXCR3-positive naive CD8 T cells. With UMI labels, 5' RACE was used to prepare the TRB cDNA libraries. Each CDR3 protein gets one entry in TCRdb, which reprocessed the 5' RACE reads and gives no DNA. The table for this sample gives about 26,000 distinct CDR3 sequences. The sequenced material came from naive CXCR3- CD8+ T cells from blood. The sample's subset: CD45RO-CCR7+CD27+CD95- naive CD8+ T cells lacking CXCR3 (TNR3-). These receptors were taken from a human donor in good health. Some clones in this sample may be carry-over from other donors' samples.

The chain has TRBV6-5 and TRBJ2-5; TCRdb proposes TRBD1, but this gene call is untestable without DNA. This CDR3 is built from 13 residues. Germline V gives CDR1 MNHEY, CDR2 SVGAGI. This chain's CDR3 is CASSYSPGRTQYF.

The chain employs TRBV29-1 and TRBJ2-1. Germline CDR1 SQVTM, CDR2 ANQGSEA. The CDR3 consists of 12 residues. The CDR3 region is CSVEEILNEQFF.

This chain uses TRBV29-1 with TRBJ1-1; TCRdb indicates TRBD1, and absent DNA this call remains unverified. The length of the CDR3 is 12 residues. CDR1 is SQVTM and CDR2 is ANQGSEA in the germline V gene. CDR3 region: CSAEQGTTEAFF.

The CDR3 is CASSQDPGTGIYNEQFF. The J gene is TRBJ2-1, the V gene TRBV14; there is no DNA to check the TCRdb D call of TRBD1. Looked up from germline, CDR1 is SGHDN and CDR2 is FVKESK. The CDR3 spans 17 residues.

This chain joins TRBV12-3 or TRBV12-4 and TRBJ2-4; TCRdb gives TRBD2 as the D gene, but with no DNA this cannot be confirmed. The length of the CDR3 is 16 residues. The CDR3: CASSTEILAGKNIQYF.

The genes are TRBV7-2 and TRBJ2-7. The V gene's germline CDR1 is SGHTA and CDR2 FQGNSA. The CDR3 totals 12 residues. CDR3 in amino acids: CASSLTPSEQYF.

The rearrangement links TRBV7-9 to TRBJ1-1; TCRdb outputs TRBD1, but without DNA this stays unchecked. This CDR3 spans 16 amino acids. From germline, CDR1 is SEHNR and CDR2 FQNEAQ (reference sequence). The CDR3 reads CASSQTDPGMNTEAFF.

The CDR3 loop is CSVALDYKGETQYF. The chain couples TRBV29-1 to TRBJ2-5; the TRBD2 assignment by TCRdb is unverifiable without DNA. The CDR3 has 14 residues. Germline values: CDR1 SQVTM, CDR2 ANQGSEA.

V gene TRBV6-2 or TRBV6-3 combines with J gene TRBJ2-2. The germline CDR1 and CDR2 sequences are MNHEY and SVGEGT. The length of the CDR3 is 14 residues. The CDR3 region is CASSLKVWTGELFF.

The chain employs TRBV29-1 and TRBJ2-3; the TCRdb D gene call, TRBD2, has no DNA to confirm it. Germline lookup yields CDR1 SQVTM and CDR2 ANQGSEA. There are 17 residues in the CDR3. This CDR3 reads CSAFILFSSGGTDTQYF.

The chain links TRBV29-1 to TRBJ2-1; TCRdb picks TRBD2, but there is no DNA to check that call. CDR3 length: 13 amino acids. CDR1 SQVTM and CDR2 ANQGSEA come from the germline V gene. This CDR3 is CSVVLAGNNEQFF.

The chain combines TRBV7-9 with TRBJ1-1. The CDR3 covers 15 residues. Germline lookup yields CDR1 SEHNR and CDR2 FQNEAQ (reference sequence). CDR3: CASSLGGTSNTEAFF.

This clonotype shows up as medium-sized by frequency. CDR3 region: CASPLGWYQPQHF. The gene calls are TRBV16 and TRBJ1-5; TCRdb returns TRBD1, unconfirmable since there is no DNA. The CDR3 loop spans 13 amino acids. Germline CDR1 reads KGHSY; CDR2 reads FQNENV.

Judged by frequency, this clonotype is medium-sized. The chain joins TRBV5-1 to TRBJ1-2; the TRBD1 assignment by TCRdb is unverifiable without DNA. The germline CDR1 and CDR2 sequences are SGHRS and YFSETQ. The CDR3 is made up of 16 amino acids. The CDR3: CASSLARGQGNFGYTF.

The chain joins TRBV10-2 to TRBJ2-2; TCRdb lists TRBD1, though no DNA is available to test this call. The CDR3 extends over 12 amino acids. CDR1 WSHSY and CDR2 SAAADI come from the germline V gene. The CDR3 spells CASRAGSGELFF.

The V and J genes are TRBV5-1 and TRBJ2-3; TCRdb lists TRBD1, though no DNA is available to test this call. CDR3 length: 15 amino acids. Germline V gene lookup returns CDR1 SGHRS and CDR2 YFSETQ. The CDR3 here is CASSPLGSGGDTQYF.

This rearrangement joins TRBV6-5 to TRBJ1-6; TCRdb selects TRBD1, and the lack of DNA leaves this call unchecked. The CDR3 is made up of 14 amino acids. Germline CDR1 MNHEY, CDR2 SVGAGI. This CDR3 is CASSYGGGGSPLHF.

The chain has TRBV7-2 and TRBJ1-2; TCRdb selects TRBD1, and the lack of DNA leaves this call unchecked. This CDR3 has 14 amino acids. Germline V gives CDR1 SGHTA, CDR2 FQGNSA. CDR3 residues: CASSALQDLYGYTF.

CDR3 loop: CASSTGTSNEQFF. The chain couples TRBV6-4 to TRBJ2-1. The length of the CDR3 is 13 residues. Per the germline V gene, CDR1 is MRHNA and CDR2 is SNTAGT.

V and J are TRBV4-3 and TRBJ2-5; TCRdb outputs TRBD2, but without DNA this stays unchecked. This CDR3 comprises 16 residues. CDR1 and CDR2 (germline): LGHNA, YSLEER. CDR3 in amino acids: CASSQGIAGAGETQYF.

The CDR3 region is CASSSSGPPSFTDTQYF. J is TRBJ2-3 and V is TRBV12-3 or TRBV12-4; TCRdb calls TRBD1, which cannot be checked without DNA. The CDR3 extends over 17 amino acids.

The chain couples TRBV7-6 to TRBJ2-1. This CDR3 region has 15 residues. Germline V gives CDR1 SGHVS, CDR2 FNYEAQ. This CDR3 reads CASSLATSSYNEQFF.

The chain uses TRBV29-1 and TRBJ2-7; the D call of TRBD1 rests on TCRdb alone, since no DNA is present to check it. CDR3 length equals 11 residues. Germline loops: CDR1 SQVTM, CDR2 ANQGSEA. CDR3 amino acids: CSVEWGYEQYF.

CDR3: CASSGGTSGYEQYF. The chain joins TRBV9 to TRBJ2-7; TCRdb picks TRBD2, but there is no DNA to check that call. The CDR3 covers 14 residues. Looked up from germline, CDR1 is SGDLS and CDR2 is YYNGEE.

The chain uses TRBV12-3 or TRBV12-4 and TRBJ2-4; there is no DNA to check the TCRdb D call of TRBD2. This CDR3 is built from 13 residues. CDR3 residues: CASRSRVEDIQYF.

The chain uses TRBV5-5 and TRBJ1-1; lacking DNA, the TRBD1 call made by TCRdb goes unchecked. CDR1 SGHKS and CDR2 YYEKEE come from the germline V gene (reference sequence). The CDR3 has 15 residues. CDR3 sequence reads: CASSSPFSGSTEAFF.

This clonotype is medium-sized by frequency. The genes are TRBV6-2 or TRBV6-3 and TRBJ1-5; lacking DNA, the TRBD1 call made by TCRdb goes unchecked. This CDR3 has 15 amino acids. Per germline, CDR1 MNHEY and CDR2 SVGEGT. CDR3: CASSPENRSNQPQHF.

This chain links TRBV24-1 with TRBJ2-2; TCRdb calls TRBD1, which cannot be checked without DNA. Germline CDR1 and CDR2: KGHDR and SFDVKD. This CDR3 comprises 17 residues. This CDR3 reads CATSDPGQHTNTGELFF.